Listed below are T cell receptor beta chains from one sample, sequenced in a study of regulatory T cells in long-lasting Graves disease. TCRdb ran MiXCR on the multiplex PCR reads and lists one entry per CDR3 protein. The table lists about 360,000 distinct CDR3 sequences, roughly 16% of them singletons. The same sample was also used in a study of T cells in Graves' hyperthyroidism and ophthalmopathy.

The starting material was peripheral blood mononuclear cells (PBMCs), obtained at new diagnosis, from a patient treated with antithyroid drugs. Every receptor here comes from a woman aged 18-29 years with Graves disease. Each CDR3 is given with its conserved first and last residue. D genes are given only for firm matches. Size is omitted from some rows. Given values are once, few, many or a class for expanded clones.

V gene: TRBV19; clone size: few; D gene: .; J gene: TRBJ2-7; CDR3 DNA: TGTGCCAGTAGTATCTCTTCGGCTAGCATGAACGAGCAGTACTTC; CDR3 protein: CASSISSASMNEQYF
V gene: TRBV11-3; clone size: .; D gene: TRBD1; J gene: TRBJ2-7; CDR3 DNA: TGTGCCAGCAGCGCCGCGACAGGGGCCTACGAGCAGTACTTC; CDR3 protein: CASSAATGAYEQYF
V gene: TRBV10-3; clone size: many; D gene: TRBD1; J gene: TRBJ2-7; CDR3 DNA: TGTGCCATCAGTGCGCGGACAGGGGAATCATGGGGCGAGCAGTACTTC; CDR3 protein: CAISARTGESWGEQYF
V gene: TRBV11-2; clone size: .; D gene: TRBD1; J gene: TRBJ2-3; CDR3 DNA: TGTGCCAGCAGCTTAAGAGGGGGCGCGGATACGCAGTATTTT; CDR3 protein: CASSLRGGADTQYF
V gene: TRBV12-3/TRBV12-4; clone size: many; D gene: TRBD2; J gene: TRBJ2-1; CDR3 DNA: TGTGCCAGCAGTTCCACCCAGGGAGGGCATGAGCAGTTCTTC; CDR3 protein: CASSSTQGGHEQFF
V gene: TRBV5-1; clone size: many; D gene: .; J gene: TRBJ2-2; CDR3 DNA: TGCGCCAGCAGCTTGGCGCCGGCCGAGAACAGAGGGGAGCTGTTTTTT; CDR3 protein: CASSLAPAENRGELFF
V gene: TRBV10-3; clone size: many; D gene: TRBD1; J gene: TRBJ2-7; CDR3 DNA: TGTGCCATCAGTTCGGGACAGAACTCCTACGAGCAGTACTTC; CDR3 protein: CAISSGQNSYEQYF
V gene: TRBV9; clone size: few; D gene: .; J gene: TRBJ1-3; CDR3 DNA: TGTGCCAGCAGCGTAGAGGGGGTCTCTGGAAACACCATATATTTT; CDR3 protein: CASSVEGVSGNTIYF
V gene: TRBV2; clone size: few; D gene: .; J gene: TRBJ2-7; CDR3 DNA: TGTGCCAGTAACCGAAACACAGGGATCTACGAGCAGTACTTC; CDR3 protein: CASNRNTGIYEQYF
V gene: TRBV3-1; clone size: .; D gene: TRBD2; J gene: TRBJ2-5; CDR3 DNA: TGTGCCATAGCAACTAGCGGGAAATCTGAGACCCAGTACTTC; CDR3 protein: CAIATSGKSETQYF
V gene: TRBV29-1; clone size: many; D gene: TRBD1; J gene: TRBJ2-3; CDR3 DNA: TGCAGCGTTGAACCACAGGGACAGGGAGGCACAGATACGCAGTATTTT; CDR3 protein: CSVEPQGQGGTDTQYF
V gene: TRBV6-5; clone size: .; D gene: TRBD2; J gene: TRBJ2-3; CDR3 DNA: TGTGCCAGCAGTTCAATCCTAGCGGGAAGGGATGGAGGCACAGATACGCAGTATTTT; CDR3 protein: CASSSILAGRDGGTDTQYF
V gene: TRBV24-1; clone size: few; D gene: .; J gene: TRBJ2-2; CDR3 DNA: TGTGCCACCAGTGATCATAACACCGGGGAGCTGTTTTTT; CDR3 protein: CATSDHNTGELFF
V gene: TRBV11-2; clone size: many; D gene: .; J gene: TRBJ2-1; CDR3 DNA: TGTGCCAGCAGCTCCACACTGTCGAGCTCCTACAATGAGCAGTTCTTC; CDR3 protein: CASSSTLSSSYNEQFF
V gene: TRBV20-1; clone size: many; D gene: .; J gene: TRBJ1-3; CDR3 DNA: TGCAGTGCTATCTCCCGTGCAGGAGCTTACTCTGGAAACACCATATATTTT; CDR3 protein: CSAISRAGAYSGNTIYF
V gene: TRBV19; clone size: .; D gene: TRBD1; J gene: TRBJ2-7; CDR3 DNA: TGTGCCAGTAGTAAAGCACCGACAGGGGTTGAGCAGTACTTC; CDR3 protein: CASSKAPTGVEQYF
V gene: TRBV2; clone size: .; D gene: TRBD1; J gene: TRBJ2-2; CDR3 DNA: TGTGCCAGCAGTTTGTCCGGGACAGGGTCGCGGCTGTTTTTT; CDR3 protein: CASSLSGTGSRLFF
V gene: TRBV3-1; clone size: .; D gene: .; J gene: TRBJ2-7; CDR3 DNA: .; CDR3 protein: CARRLWAEGAGERYF
V gene: TRBV6-2/TRBV6-3; clone size: many; D gene: .; J gene: TRBJ1-1; CDR3 DNA: TGTGCCAGCAGTTACGATACAGGAAACACTGAAGCTTTCTTT; CDR3 protein: CASSYDTGNTEAFF
V gene: TRBV2; clone size: many; D gene: TRBD1; J gene: TRBJ2-7; CDR3 DNA: TGTGCCAGCAGTGTGGACAGGGTCTACGAGCAGTACTTC; CDR3 protein: CASSVDRVYEQYF
V gene: TRBV6-1; clone size: few; D gene: TRBD1; J gene: TRBJ1-2; CDR3 DNA: TGTGCCAGCAGTATCGGGACAGATGGCTACACCTTC; CDR3 protein: CASSIGTDGYTF
V gene: TRBV9; clone size: many; D gene: TRBD1; J gene: TRBJ1-2; CDR3 DNA: TGTGCCAGCAGCCGGGGGGGACAGGGCAGGGGCTACACCTTC; CDR3 protein: CASSRGGQGRGYTF
V gene: TRBV10-2; clone size: .; D gene: TRBD1; J gene: TRBJ1-5; CDR3 DNA: TGCGCCAGCAGTAACCCGAGTTGGGACAGGAATCAGCCCCAGCATTTT; CDR3 protein: CASSNPSWDRNQPQHF
V gene: TRBV28; clone size: many; D gene: TRBD2; J gene: TRBJ2-3; CDR3 DNA: TGTGCCAGCAGTTTACATCCGGCTAGCGGGACAGATACGCAGTATTTT; CDR3 protein: CASSLHPASGTDTQYF
V gene: TRBV15; clone size: few; D gene: TRBD1; J gene: TRBJ2-3; CDR3 DNA: TGTGCCACCAGCCCGGGACAGGGGAGCACAGATACGCAGTATTTT; CDR3 protein: CATSPGQGSTDTQYF
V gene: TRBV5-1; clone size: many; D gene: .; J gene: TRBJ1-1; CDR3 DNA: TGCGCCAGCAGTCAAGGGGGTGCCCTCAACACTGAAGCTTTCTTT; CDR3 protein: CASSQGGALNTEAFF
V gene: TRBV4-2; clone size: few; D gene: .; J gene: TRBJ1-2; CDR3 DNA: TGTGCCAGCAGCCAAGAGGGGCAGAACTATGGCTACACCTTC; CDR3 protein: CASSQEGQNYGYTF
V gene: TRBV20-1; clone size: few; D gene: .; J gene: TRBJ2-5; CDR3 DNA: TGCAGTGCCGAGCCCACAGGGAGATCAGAGACCCAGTACTTC; CDR3 protein: CSAEPTGRSETQYF
V gene: TRBV20-1; clone size: many; D gene: TRBD2; J gene: TRBJ2-3; CDR3 DNA: TGCAGTGCTAGAGATCTTAGGACTAGCGGGGACTCAGATACGCAGTATTTT; CDR3 protein: CSARDLRTSGDSDTQYF
V gene: TRBV28; clone size: many; D gene: .; J gene: TRBJ1-2; CDR3 DNA: TGTGCCAGCAGTCCCTCTGGCGGGTTACTCCGGGGCTACACCTTC; CDR3 protein: CASSPSGGLLRGYTF
V gene: TRBV4-1; clone size: .; D gene: .; J gene: TRBJ1-5; CDR3 DNA: TGCGCCAGCAGCAAGAACTGGGGGGGGGCGGGCCAGCCCCAGCATTTT; CDR3 protein: CASSKNWGGAGQPQHF
V gene: TRBV10-3; clone size: many; D gene: TRBD1; J gene: TRBJ2-1; CDR3 DNA: TGTGCCATCAGCCGAGACAGGGTGGCCTACAATGAGCAGTTCTTC; CDR3 protein: CAISRDRVAYNEQFF
V gene: TRBV9; clone size: few; D gene: .; J gene: TRBJ2-1; CDR3 DNA: TGTGCCAGCAGCGCACAGGCGAATAGCGATGAGCAGTTCTTC; CDR3 protein: CASSAQANSDEQFF
V gene: TRBV5-1; clone size: few; D gene: .; J gene: TRBJ2-1; CDR3 DNA: TGCGCCAGCAGCTCGGGCCTCAACTCCTACAATGAGCAGTTCTTC; CDR3 protein: CASSSGLNSYNEQFF
V gene: TRBV6-1; clone size: .; D gene: TRBD2; J gene: TRBJ2-1; CDR3 DNA: TGTGCCAGCAGGTCTAGCGGGAGGGCCGGTAACTACAATGAGCAGTTCTTC; CDR3 protein: CASRSSGRAGNYNEQFF
V gene: TRBV11-3; clone size: many; D gene: .; J gene: TRBJ1-1; CDR3 DNA: TGTGCCAGCAGCTTAGATATCGGCAGGGATCAGGGCTTGAACACTGAAGCTTTCTTT; CDR3 protein: CASSLDIGRDQGLNTEAFF
V gene: TRBV4-1; clone size: few; D gene: TRBD2; J gene: TRBJ2-3; CDR3 DNA: TGCGCCAGCAGCCAAGTAGCGGGGGCTTACTCTTCTACGCAGTATTTT; CDR3 protein: CASSQVAGAYSSTQYF
V gene: TRBV11-2; clone size: few; D gene: .; J gene: TRBJ1-6; CDR3 DNA: TGTGCCAGCAGCCAAGATCCAGGGGTTAATTCACCCCTCCACTTT; CDR3 protein: CASSQDPGVNSPLHF
V gene: TRBV6-2/TRBV6-3; clone size: many; D gene: TRBD2; J gene: TRBJ2-7; CDR3 DNA: TGTGCCAGCAGTGAATGGGCTAGCGGATCCTACGAGCAGTACTTC; CDR3 protein: CASSEWASGSYEQYF
V gene: TRBV2; clone size: many; D gene: .; J gene: TRBJ1-2; CDR3 DNA: TGTGCCAGCAGTGAGGGACGTGACCTCTATGGCTACACCTTC; CDR3 protein: CASSEGRDLYGYTF
V gene: TRBV30; clone size: many; D gene: .; J gene: TRBJ1-5; CDR3 DNA: TGTGCCTGGAGTGTGGCCAGCCAAATCAATCAGCCCCAGCATTTT; CDR3 protein: CAWSVASQINQPQHF
V gene: TRBV27; clone size: many; D gene: TRBD2; J gene: TRBJ2-1; CDR3 DNA: TGTGCCAGCAGAATTAGGGCGGGAGTTGTCAATGAGCAGTTCTTC; CDR3 protein: CASRIRAGVVNEQFF
V gene: TRBV20-1; clone size: .; D gene: .; J gene: TRBJ2-3; CDR3 DNA: TGCAGTGCTAGAGGCTCCCTTGTAGATACGCAGTATTTT; CDR3 protein: CSARGSLVDTQYF
V gene: TRBV6-2/TRBV6-3; clone size: few; D gene: .; J gene: TRBJ1-3; CDR3 DNA: TGTGCCAGCAGTTACTCGGGACACGTTAGAAACACCATATATTTT; CDR3 protein: CASSYSGHVRNTIYF
V gene: TRBV7-9; clone size: few; D gene: TRBD1; J gene: TRBJ1-2; CDR3 DNA: TGTGCCAGCAGCTTACAACCCGGGACAGATTTGGATGGCTACACCTTC; CDR3 protein: CASSLQPGTDLDGYTF
V gene: TRBV3-1; clone size: many; D gene: .; J gene: TRBJ2-7; CDR3 DNA: TGTGCCAGCCGATCCCCCTACGAGCAGTACTTC; CDR3 protein: CASRSPYEQYF
V gene: TRBV20-1; clone size: .; D gene: .; J gene: TRBJ2-7; CDR3 DNA: TGCAGTGCTAGTTTTCTGGGTACCGTCGAGCAGTACTTC; CDR3 protein: CSASFLGTVEQYF
V gene: TRBV25-1; clone size: .; D gene: .; J gene: TRBJ2-1; CDR3 DNA: TGTGCCAGCAGTGAATCTGGGTCGGCAGGGTGGTCCAATGAGCAGTTCTTC; CDR3 protein: CASSESGSAGWSNEQFF
V gene: TRBV3-1; clone size: many; D gene: TRBD2; J gene: TRBJ2-1; CDR3 DNA: TGTGCCAGCAGCCAGGCGGGAGTCTGGAATGAGCAGTTCTTC; CDR3 protein: CASSQAGVWNEQFF